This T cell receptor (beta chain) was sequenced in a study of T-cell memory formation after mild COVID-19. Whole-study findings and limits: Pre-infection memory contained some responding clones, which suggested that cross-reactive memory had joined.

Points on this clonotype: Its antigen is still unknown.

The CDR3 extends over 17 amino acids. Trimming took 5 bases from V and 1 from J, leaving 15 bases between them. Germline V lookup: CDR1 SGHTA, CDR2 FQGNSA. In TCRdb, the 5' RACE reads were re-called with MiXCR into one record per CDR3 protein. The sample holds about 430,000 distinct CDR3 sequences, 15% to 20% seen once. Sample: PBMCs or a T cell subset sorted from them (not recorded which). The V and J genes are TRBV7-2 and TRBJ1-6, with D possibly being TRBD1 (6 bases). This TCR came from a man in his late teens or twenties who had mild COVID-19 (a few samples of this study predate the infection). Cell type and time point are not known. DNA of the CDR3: TGTGCCAGCAGCCTCTCCAAGGGGGAATCCTATAATTCACCCCTCCACTTT. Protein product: CASSLSKGESYNSPLHF.